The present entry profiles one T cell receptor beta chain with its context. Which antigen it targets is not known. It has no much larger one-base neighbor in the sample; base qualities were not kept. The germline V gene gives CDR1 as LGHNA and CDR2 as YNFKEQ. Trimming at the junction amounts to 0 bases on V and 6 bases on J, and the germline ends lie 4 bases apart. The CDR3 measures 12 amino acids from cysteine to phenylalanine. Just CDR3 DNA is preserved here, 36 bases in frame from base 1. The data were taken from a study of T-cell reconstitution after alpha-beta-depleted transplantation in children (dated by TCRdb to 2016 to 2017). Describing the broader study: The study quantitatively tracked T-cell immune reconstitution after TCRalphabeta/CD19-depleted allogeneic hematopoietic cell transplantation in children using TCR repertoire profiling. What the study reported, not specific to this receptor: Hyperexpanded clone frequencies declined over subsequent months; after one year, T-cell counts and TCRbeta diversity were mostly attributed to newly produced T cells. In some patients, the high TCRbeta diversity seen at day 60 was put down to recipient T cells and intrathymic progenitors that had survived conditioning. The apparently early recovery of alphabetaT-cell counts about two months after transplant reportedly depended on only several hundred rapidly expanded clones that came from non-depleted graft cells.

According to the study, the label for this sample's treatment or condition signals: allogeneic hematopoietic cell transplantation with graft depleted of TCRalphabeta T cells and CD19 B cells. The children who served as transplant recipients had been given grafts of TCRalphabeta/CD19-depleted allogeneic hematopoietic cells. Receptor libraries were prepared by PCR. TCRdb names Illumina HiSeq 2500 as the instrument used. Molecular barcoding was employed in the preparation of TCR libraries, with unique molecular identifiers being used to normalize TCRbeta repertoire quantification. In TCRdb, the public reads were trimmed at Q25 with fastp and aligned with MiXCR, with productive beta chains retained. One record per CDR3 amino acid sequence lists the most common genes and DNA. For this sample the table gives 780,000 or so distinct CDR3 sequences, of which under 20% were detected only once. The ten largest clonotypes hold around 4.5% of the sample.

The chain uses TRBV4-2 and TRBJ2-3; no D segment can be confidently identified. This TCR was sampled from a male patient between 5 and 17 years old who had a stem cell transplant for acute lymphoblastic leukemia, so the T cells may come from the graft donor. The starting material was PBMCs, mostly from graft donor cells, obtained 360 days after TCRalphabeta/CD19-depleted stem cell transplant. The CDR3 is CASSQERDTQYF. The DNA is TGTGCCAGCAGCCAAGAACGTGATACGCAGTATTTT.